A single sample gave rise to the 11 T cell receptor beta chains below, sequenced in a study of shared clonotypes between healthy human individuals. Repertoires were generated with immunoSEQ multiplex PCR, while TCRdb's copy carries only in-frame clones and drops some. The data show approximately 1.9 million clones, around 95% seen once. CD45RO-negative, CCR7-selected cells formed the naive CD8 fraction, which excluded terminally differentiated effector memory CD45RA+ cells. Input material: naive CD8+ T cells from PBMCs. Every receptor here comes from a young man in good health. Some clones in this sample may be carry-over from other donors' samples.

This chain links TRBV13 with TRBJ1-2; possible D gene TRBD1, 6 bases. The CDR3 runs to 16 residues. Germline lookup yields CDR1 PRHDT and CDR2 FYEKMQ (reference sequence). The V end lost 4 bases, the J end lost 2 bases, and 17 bases lay between the germline ends. CDR3 nucleotides: TGTGCCAGCAGCTCCCTTCGCGGGGGGGCGAACTATGGCTACACCTTC. Its protein is CASSSLRGGANYGYTF.

Notes on this clone: The sample has other DNA sequences that encode this CDR3 too. The J gene is TRBJ2-2, the V gene TRBV30; D might be TRBD1 or TRBD2, each matching 5 bases. The V end lost 1 base, the J end lost 5 bases, and 5 bases lay between the germline ends. The CDR3 loop spans 12 amino acids. The germline gives CDR1 GTSNPN, CDR2 SVGIG (reference sequence). The CDR3 coding sequence is TGTGCCTGGAGTGGGGGGACCGGGGAGCTGTTTTTT. Translation gives CAWSGGTGELFF.

The rearrangement links TRBV5-1 to TRBJ1-1; a weak D match, TRBD1 (6 bases). The CDR3 consists of 17 residues. V was clipped by 0 bases and J by 1 base, with 16 bases between them. In germline, CDR1 is SGHRS, CDR2 YFSETQ. As DNA, the CDR3 is TGCGCCAGCAGCTTGGCTTCCCCCCGGGGGGCGAACACTGAAGCTTTCTTT. Encoded protein: CASSLASPRGANTEAFF.

With regard to this clone: The same CDR3 can be traced to other DNA sequences in this sample. This chain links TRBV29-1 with TRBJ2-1; D not certain. CDR1 is SQVTM, CDR2 ANQGSEA, per germline. The germline V and J ends were trimmed by 6 bases and 1 base, with 4 bases remaining between them. The CDR3 is made up of 11 amino acids. The CDR3 DNA sequence: TGCAGCGTCAGGTCCTACAATGAGCAGTTCTTC. Its translation is CSVRSYNEQFF.

Details on this clone: This likely stems from a read error, as it lies one base from a far larger clone. The chain links TRBV28 to TRBJ2-7; D may be TRBD1 (6 bases). The ends were cut back, 3 bases at V and 9 bases at J, with 21 bases in the middle. The germline CDR1 and CDR2 sequences are MDHEN and SYDVKM. This CDR3 contains 15 residues. The CDR3 reads CASSFSSRGIGGQYF. CDR3 sequence (DNA): TGTGCCAGCAGTTTTAGTAGCAGGGGTATAGGCGGGCAGTACTTC. The full variable domain, its missing parts supplied by reference TRBV28 and TRBJ2-7, is DVKVTQSSRYLVKRTGEKVFLECVQDMDHENMFWYRQDPGLGLRLIYFSYDVKMKEKGDIPEGYSVSREKKERFSLILESASTNQTSMYLCASSFSSRGIGGQYFGPGTRLTVT.

The chain uses TRBV29-1 and TRBJ1-3; no clear D gene. V dropped 4 bases and J dropped 7 bases, with 26 bases sitting between them. CDR1 is SQVTM and CDR2 is ANQGSEA in the germline V gene. The length of the CDR3 is 17 residues. Here the CDR3 reads CSVGAMVVDRRRNTIYF. CDR3 sequence (DNA): TGCAGCGTTGGGGCTATGGTGGTAGATAGGCGGCGGAACACCATATATTTT. Full variable domain (missing parts from reference TRBV29-1 and TRBJ1-3): SAVISQKPSRDICQRGTSLTIQCQVDSQVTMMFWYRQQPGQSLTLIATANQGSEATYESGFVIDKFPISRPNLTFSTLTVSNMSPEDSSIYLCSVGAMVVDRRRNTIYFGEGSWLTVV.

This chain connects TRBV4-1 to TRBJ2-5, with TRBD2 identical over 7 bases. The germline gives CDR1 MGHRA, CDR2 YSYEKL. V lost 4 bases to trimming and J lost 4 bases; unmatched junction nucleotides: 3. CDR3 length: 13 amino acids. The CDR3 loop reads CASSPSGGETQYF. The CDR3 nucleotides are TGCGCCAGCAGCCCCTCGGGAGGAGAGACCCAGTACTTC.

This chain joins TRBV10-3 and TRBJ1-3; unclear D gene. CDR1 is ENHRY and CDR2 is SYGVKD in the germline V gene. V lost 11 bases and J 0 bases, leaving 2 bases between the germline ends. The length of the CDR3 is 10 residues. The CDR3: CAASGNTIYF. DNA for the CDR3: TGTGCCGCCTCTGGAAACACCATATATTTT.

The CDR3 nucleotides are TGTGCCAGCAGCGTAGCGCGGACAGCCTACACAGATACGCAGTATTTT. Translated, it gives CASSVARTAYTDTQYF. The rearrangement uses TRBV9 and TRBJ2-3; possible D gene TRBD1, 6 bases. With 0 bases removed from V and 2 bases from J, the gap between germline ends came to 13 bases. Germline CDR1 reads SGDLS; CDR2 reads YYNGEE. The CDR3 contains 16 residues.

The gene calls are TRBV10-2 and TRBJ1-4; 7 bases match TRBD1. Germline trimming cut 6 bases from V and 2 bases from J; bases unmatched to any gene: 3. Germline CDR1 is WSHSY and CDR2 is SAAADI. The CDR3 sequence is 14 residues long. In nucleotides, the CDR3 is TGCGCCAGCAGGAAGGACAGGACTAATGAAAAACTGTTTTTT. This codes for CASRKDRTNEKLFF.

The chain carries TRBV7-3 and TRBJ1-1; maybe TRBD1 (6 bases). The CDR3 is 15 amino acids. Germline values: CDR1 SGHTA, CDR2 FQGTGA. Trimming took off 1 base at V and 0 bases at J, with 9 bases between the two ends. The CDR3 protein is CASSLNGQMNTEAFF. The CDR3 nucleotides are TGTGCCAGCAGCTTAAACGGACAGATGAACACTGAAGCTTTCTTT.